These 27 T cell receptor beta chains were sequenced from one sample in a study of OX40 agonist ivuxolimab in advanced cancers. Only in-frame clones appear in the TCRdb table, and some are missing; sequencing was by immunoSEQ multiplex PCR. The repertoire holds about 72,000 clones, with about 87% as singletons. Source: CD4+ or CD8+ T cells sorted from blood, taken in a trial of the OX40 agonist ivuxolimab. The receptors here all came from an adult with an advanced solid tumor such as melanoma, head and neck, liver or kidney cancer.

This chain connects TRBV6-1 to TRBJ2-5, with D hard to call. V was pared by 5 bases and J by 2 bases, with 9 bases between. The germline V gene has CDR1 MNHNS and CDR2 SASEGT. The CDR3 runs to 13 residues. CDR3 amino acids: CASSLLKQETQYF. The CDR3 DNA follows: TGTGCCAGCAGTCTCCTCAAGCAAGAGACCCAGTACTTC.

The V call is TRBV19, the J call TRBJ1-5, with D unresolved. The germline V and J ends were trimmed by 5 bases and 0 bases, with 8 bases remaining between them. CDR3 size: 14 residues. Per the germline V gene, CDR1 is LNHDA and CDR2 is SQIVND (reference sequence). CDR3 in amino acids: CASSYSYSNQPQHF. CDR3 in DNA: TGTGCCAGTAGTTACAGTTATAGCAATCAGCCCCAGCATTTT.

The V call is TRBV7-2, the J call TRBJ2-5, with 7 positions matching TRBD1. With V trimmed by 5 bases and J by 0 bases, 6 bases remained unmatched. Germline-derived CDR1 and CDR2 are SGHTA and FQGNSA. The CDR3 spans 15 residues. The CDR3 is CASSRRTGDQETQYF. DNA for the CDR3: TGTGCCAGCAGCCGACGGACAGGCGACCAAGAGACCCAGTACTTC.

This sequence joins TRBV7-2 and TRBJ1-4; D is unclear. Germline V gives CDR1 SGHTA, CDR2 FQGNSA. Between the trimmed V and J ends, which lost 5 bases and 0 bases, there was a span of 16 bases. The CDR3 totals 17 residues. CDR3 sequence: CASSERGVGTTNEKLFF. CDR3 nucleotides: TGTGCCAGCAGCGAGCGAGGAGTGGGGACAACTAATGAAAAACTGTTTTTT. Full variable domain (outside the CDR3, taken from reference TRBV7-2 and TRBJ1-4): GAGVSQSPSNKVTEKGKDVELRCDPISGHTALYWYRQSLGQGLEFLIYFQGNSAPDKSGLPSDRFSAERTGGSVSTLTIQRTQQEDSAVYLCASSERGVGTTNEKLFFGSGTQLSVL.

Regarding this clone: Distinct nucleotide sequences in the sample also encode this CDR3. This chain connects TRBV6-6 to TRBJ1-6; TRBD1 aligns across 11 bases. With 7 bases clipped from V and 6 bases from J, the junction kept 8 bases outside the gene matches. CDR1 is MNHNY, CDR2 SVGAGI, per germline (reference sequence). The CDR3 spans 16 residues. The CDR3: CASIPGQGAFNSPLHF. CDR3 coding DNA: TGTGCCAGCATTCCCGGACAGGGGGCTTTTAATTCACCCCTCCACTTT.

The chain combines TRBV7-6 with TRBJ2-7; TRBD1 matches at 12 bases. The CDR3 runs 18 residues. Losses at the gene ends were 5 bases for V and 4 bases for J; bases not matched to a gene: 15. Germline-derived CDR1 and CDR2 are SGHVS and FNYEAQ. CDR3 nucleotide sequence: TGTGCCAGCAGCGATAAGGAGGTTGGGGGACAGGGGGCTTACGAGCAGTACTTC. Translation gives CASSDKEVGGQGAYEQYF.

The chain is built from TRBV18 and TRBJ1-5; D is perhaps TRBD1 (5 bases). Deletions cut 1 base from V and 3 bases from J, with 10 bases between. This CDR3 spans 15 amino acids. The germline V gene encodes CDR1 KGHSH and CDR2 LQKENI. CDR3 residues: CASSPLGHLNQPQHF. The CDR3 nucleotides are TGTGCCAGCTCACCACTAGGACACCTCAATCAGCCCCAGCATTTT.

This clone occurred once. This sequence joins TRBV11-1 and TRBJ2-7; D is unclear. CDR3 size: 15 residues. CDR1 is SGHAT, CDR2 FQDESV, per germline (reference sequence). The V and J ends lost 3 bases and 1 base respectively, with 13 bases between them. CDR3 sequence: CASSFEASYSYEQYF. The CDR3 DNA follows: TGTGCCAGCAGCTTTGAGGCTAGTTATTCCTACGAGCAGTACTTC.

V gene TRBV5-8 combines with J gene TRBJ2-3; D unresolved. V was clipped by 2 bases and J by 2 bases, with 12 bases between them. This CDR3 is built from 15 residues. Per the germline V gene, CDR1 is SGHTS and CDR2 is YDEGEE. CDR3 nucleotides: TGTGCCAGCAGCTTTCGGGTATTTGCCACAGATACGCAGTATTTT. This codes for CASSFRVFATDTQYF. The complete variable domain, with remaining parts taken from reference TRBV5-8 and TRBJ2-3, reads EAGVTQSPTHLIKTRGQQATLRCSPISGHTSVYWYQQALGLGLQFLLWYDEGEERNRGNFPPRFSGRQFPNYSSELNVNALELEDSALYLCASSFRVFATDTQYFGPGTRLTVL.

V usage is TRBV7-9 and J usage is TRBJ1-3, with unresolved D. There are 18 residues in the CDR3. V lost 2 bases, J lost 0 bases, and 17 bases lay in between. Germline CDR1 and CDR2: SEHNR and FQNEAQ (reference sequence). CDR3 amino acids: CASSLKGIAVTSGNTIYF. CDR3 nucleotide sequence: TGTGCCAGCAGCTTAAAGGGTATTGCAGTCACCTCTGGAAACACCATATATTTT.

The count of this clone is one. The rearrangement uses TRBV29-1 and TRBJ2-7; a possible D gene is TRBD2 (6 bases). This CDR3 region has 13 residues. Germline assignment: CDR1 SQVTM and CDR2 ANQGSEA. V lost 5 bases, J lost 3 bases, and 14 bases lay in between. Here the CDR3 reads CSVKAGFYYEQYF. The CDR3 DNA sequence: TGCAGCGTTAAGGCGGGATTCTACTACGAGCAGTACTTC.

This chain connects TRBV11-2 to TRBJ1-2; TRBD1 aligns across 10 bases. In germline, CDR1 is SGHAT, CDR2 FQNNGV. V shed 4 bases, J shed 12 bases, and the junction held 11 bases outside the gene matches. The length of the CDR3 is 14 residues. The CDR3 DNA sequence: TGTGCCAGCAGCTGGGGGGGACAGGGGTTGACTGACACCTTC. This gives the protein CASSWGGQGLTDTF.

The V call is TRBV7-9, the J call TRBJ1-2; 9 nucleotides line up with TRBD1. The CDR3 contains 15 residues. Trimming took 4 bases from V and 4 from J; bases not matched to a gene: 7. CDR1 is SEHNR, CDR2 FQNEAQ, per germline (reference sequence). The CDR3 spells CASSSQDRGPYGYTF. Written as DNA, the CDR3 is TGTGCCAGCAGCTCTCAGGACAGGGGACCCTATGGCTACACCTTC.

Written as DNA, the CDR3 is TGTGCCAGCAGCTCGATGGGGTCTGACACTGAAGCTTTCTTT. Protein: CASSSMGSDTEAFF. This chain links TRBV7-9 with TRBJ1-1; D is uncertain. Germline CDR1 is SEHNR and CDR2 is FQNEAQ (reference sequence). Trimming shortened V by 4 bases and J by 3 bases, and 12 bases separated the two germline ends. CDR3 length: 14 amino acids.

This clone is a singleton in its sample. The J gene is TRBJ2-7, the V gene TRBV28; 11 positions match TRBD2. V gave up 10 bases and J gave up 6 bases; unmatched junction bases: 14. Per germline, CDR1 MDHEN and CDR2 SYDVKM. This CDR3 spans 15 amino acids. CDR3 in DNA: TGTGCCACGGGCCGTAATCTCGGACTAGCGGGCGAGCAGTACTTC. Translation: CATGRNLGLAGEQYF.

The gene calls are TRBV27 and TRBJ2-1, with D possibly being TRBD1 or TRBD2 (5 bases each). CDR3 length equals 13 residues. V gave up 3 bases and J gave up 8 bases, with 11 bases separating them. The germline gives CDR1 MNHEY, CDR2 SMNVEV (reference sequence). The CDR3 region has the DNA TGTGCCAGCAGTTTGGGCAGGGACGATGAGCAGTTCTTC. Its protein product is CASSLGRDDEQFF.

For the CDR3, the DNA is TGTGCCAGCAGGAAGGGGACAGACCATTACTATGGCTACACCTTC. It yields the protein CASRKGTDHYYGYTF. The chain links TRBV6-1 to TRBJ1-2, with 7 nucleotides matching TRBD1. CDR3 size: 15 residues. V lost 6 bases and J lost 3; bases outside the gene matches: 10. Germline V gives CDR1 MNHNS, CDR2 SASEGT.

The chain joins TRBV11-2 to TRBJ1-3; tentative D call: TRBD1 (6 bases). Between the trimmed V and J ends, which lost 6 bases and 0 bases, there was a span of 6 bases. Germline V lookup: CDR1 SGHAT, CDR2 FQNNGV. CDR3 length: 13 residues. CDR3 sequence: CASRDSSGNTIYF. CDR3 coding DNA: TGTGCCAGCAGGGACAGCTCTGGAAACACCATATATTTT.

The chain has TRBV4-1 and TRBJ1-2; unclear D gene. CDR3 length: 15 residues. V lost 0 bases to trimming and J lost 0 bases, with 8 bases between them. Germline V gives CDR1 MGHRA, CDR2 YSYEKL. The DNA for the CDR3 is TGCGCCAGCAGCCAAGAAATCGGGGCTAACTATGGCTACACCTTC. This encodes CASSQEIGANYGYTF.

The chain uses TRBV7-9 and TRBJ2-7, with TRBD1 identical over 8 bases. Germline V lookup: CDR1 SEHNR, CDR2 FQNEAQ (reference sequence). Trimming removed 5 bases from V and 3 bases from J; junction bases left unmatched: 6. The CDR3 has 14 amino acids. The CDR3 bases are TGTGCCAGCAGCCCAGGGGGGACAGGCTACGAGCAGTACTTC. Amino acid sequence: CASSPGGTGYEQYF.

The chain is built from TRBV10-3 and TRBJ2-1; D is perhaps TRBD2 (5 bases). Per the germline V gene, CDR1 is ENHRY and CDR2 is SYGVKD. The CDR3 runs 14 residues. V lost 6 bases to trimming and J lost 4 bases, with 13 bases between them. CDR3 protein: CAIRMTNSYNEQFF. CDR3 in DNA: TGTGCCATCAGGATGACTAATTCTTACAATGAGCAGTTCTTC.

The rearrangement links TRBV28 to TRBJ1-1; D might be TRBD1 (5 bases). The V gene's germline CDR1 is MDHEN and CDR2 SYDVKM. This CDR3 spans 14 amino acids. Trimming took 5 bases from V and 0 from J, leaving 10 bases between them. The CDR3 here is CASSPQGVNTEAFF. In DNA, the CDR3 is TGTGCCAGCAGTCCTCAGGGCGTGAACACTGAAGCTTTCTTT. The full variable domain, in which reference TRBV28 and TRBJ1-1 provide the parts outside the CDR3, is DVKVTQSSRYLVKRTGEKVFLECVQDMDHENMFWYRQDPGLGLRLIYFSYDVKMKEKGDIPEGYSVSREKKERFSLILESASTNQTSMYLCASSPQGVNTEAFFGQGTRLTVV.

V gene TRBV29-1 combines with J gene TRBJ1-3, with a tentative D call TRBD1 (6 bases). V was clipped by 7 bases and J by 4 bases, with 17 bases between them. Germline V CDR1 and CDR2: SQVTM, ANQGSEA. The CDR3 loop spans 14 amino acids. CDR3 region: CSARHRDPGNTIYF. CDR3 DNA: TGCAGCGCCCGACACAGGGACCCAGGAAACACCATATATTTT.

The chain carries TRBV5-1 and TRBJ1-1; perhaps TRBD1 as D (6 bases). Germline V gene data show CDR1 as SGHRS and CDR2 as YFSETQ. Trimming left V 4 bases short and J 3 bases short, with 16 bases between. This CDR3 contains 15 residues. CDR3: CASSPGQLGYTEAFF. As DNA, the CDR3 is TGCGCCAGCAGCCCAGGACAGTTGGGGTACACTGAAGCTTTCTTT.

The rearrangement uses TRBV6-1 and TRBJ2-7; 11 bases agree with TRBD2. Trimming at V came to 10 bases and at J to 3 bases, leaving 11 bases not matched to a gene. The CDR3 is 15 residues long. Germline CDR1 MNHNS, CDR2 SASEGT. The CDR3 is CATRGGTSGYYEQYF. The CDR3 nucleotides read TGTGCCACCAGGGGGGGGACTAGCGGTTACTACGAGCAGTACTTC.

The V and J genes are TRBV12-5 and TRBJ1-1; D unresolved. With 7 bases removed from V and 0 bases from J, the gap between germline ends came to 9 bases. The CDR3 loop spans 13 amino acids. In germline, CDR1 is LGHNT, CDR2 FRNRAP. The CDR3 DNA follows: TGTGCTAGTGTAACCCCTATGAACACTGAAGCTTTCTTT. This gives the protein CASVTPMNTEAFF.

The table lists this clone with a count of one. The chain is built from TRBV7-9 and TRBJ1-2; tentative D call: TRBD1 (5 bases). Per the germline V gene, CDR1 is SEHNR and CDR2 is FQNEAQ (reference sequence). The CDR3 length is 11 residues. Trimming took off 5 bases at V and 8 bases at J, with 9 bases between the two ends. For the CDR3, the DNA is TGTGCCAGCAGCAGCGCAGGGGGCTACACCTTC. This encodes CASSSAGGYTF.